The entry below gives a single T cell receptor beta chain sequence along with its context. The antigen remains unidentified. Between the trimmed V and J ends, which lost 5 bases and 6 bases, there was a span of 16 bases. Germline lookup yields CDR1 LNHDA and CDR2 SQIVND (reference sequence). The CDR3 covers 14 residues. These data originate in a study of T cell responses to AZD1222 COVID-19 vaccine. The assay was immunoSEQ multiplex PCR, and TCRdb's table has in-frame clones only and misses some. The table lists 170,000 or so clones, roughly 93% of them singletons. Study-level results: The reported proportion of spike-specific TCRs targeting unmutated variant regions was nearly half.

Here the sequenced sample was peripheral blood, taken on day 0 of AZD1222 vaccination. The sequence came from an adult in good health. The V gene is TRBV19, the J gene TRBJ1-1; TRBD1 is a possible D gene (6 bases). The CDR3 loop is CASSSRQDFSEAFF. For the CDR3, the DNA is TGTGCCAGTAGTTCTCGACAGGATTTCTCTGAAGCTTTCTTT.